Presented here are 29 T cell receptor beta chains from one specimen sequenced in a study of blood T cells in healthy people across ages. Alongside a J-beta primer mix, a sample-barcoded 5' primer served in a second PCR lasting about 7 to 11 cycles. TCRdb fed the 5' RACE reads into MiXCR, producing one record per CDR3 protein. The sample comprises 1.4 million to 1.5 million distinct CDR3 sequences, around 39% of which are singletons, and roughly 7.9% rests with the top ten. The sample comprised blood. Receptors were obtained from a woman under 30 in good health.

This clonotype was recorded only once. This chain joins TRBV20-1 and TRBJ1-4; D is uncertain. Germline lookup yields CDR1 DFQATT and CDR2 SNEGSKA (reference sequence). The V end was cut by 2 bases, the J end by 0 bases, with 10 bases between. The CDR3 extends over 15 amino acids. For the CDR3, the DNA is TGCAGTGCTAGATCTACCCCGGCAACTAATGAAAAACTGTTTTTT. Protein: CSARSTPATNEKLFF.

The chain has TRBV7-2 and TRBJ1-6, with a weak D call TRBD1 (5 bases). Germline CDR1 and CDR2: SGHTA and FQGNSA. This CDR3 has 16 residues. Between the trimmed V and J ends, which lost 6 bases and 4 bases, there was a span of 16 bases. For the CDR3, the DNA is TGTGCCAGCAGACACTCCGGGACGGATTATAATTCACCCCTCCACTTT. Amino acids: CASRHSGTDYNSPLHF.

J is TRBJ2-1 and V is TRBV4-1; maybe TRBD2 (7 bases). This CDR3 spans 16 amino acids. Trimming left V 4 bases short and J 2 bases short, with 15 bases between. Germline lookup yields CDR1 MGHRA and CDR2 YSYEKL. CDR3 sequence reads: CASSPLGGGPYNEQFF. CDR3 DNA: TGCGCCAGCAGCCCTCTAGGGGGGGGGCCCTACAATGAGCAGTTCTTC.

The chain combines TRBV6-6 with TRBJ2-2; a possible D gene is TRBD1 (6 bases). V was pared by 1 base and J by 7 bases, with 10 bases between. The CDR3 totals 14 residues. CDR1 MNHNY and CDR2 SVGAGI come from the germline V gene (reference sequence). The chain's CDR3 is CASSYLGADGELFF. The CDR3 DNA follows: TGTGCCAGCAGTTACTTGGGGGCGGACGGGGAGCTGTTTTTT.

In this sample, this clonotype turned up a few times. The chain uses TRBV3-1 and TRBJ2-7; D is uncertain. The germline V gene encodes CDR1 LGHDT and CDR2 YNNKEL (reference sequence). Trimming took 0 bases from V and 1 from J, leaving 13 bases between them. The CDR3 consists of 16 residues. This CDR3 is CASSQDRLNSSYEQYF. Here the CDR3 DNA reads TGTGCCAGCAGCCAAGATAGATTAAACAGTTCCTACGAGCAGTACTTC.

This chain joins TRBV15 and TRBJ2-3, with no clear D. Looked up from germline, CDR1 is LNHNV and CDR2 is YYDKDF (reference sequence). The CDR3 covers 13 residues. Trimming pared 4 bases from V and 5 bases from J, leaving 10 bases between. CDR3 sequence reads: CATSTPRLDTQYF. CDR3 coding DNA: TGTGCCACCAGCACCCCTCGGTTAGATACGCAGTATTTT.

This chain joins TRBV2 and TRBJ1-5; D unclear. The CDR3 sequence is 17 residues long. V shed 1 base and J shed 0 bases, with 13 bases lying between them. Germline V gene sequence: CDR1 SNHLY, CDR2 FYNNEI. CDR3 loop: CASSEGLRGNSNQPQHF. CDR3 nucleotide sequence: TGTGCCAGCAGTGAAGGTCTAAGAGGGAATAGCAATCAGCCCCAGCATTTT.

The chain employs TRBV27 and TRBJ2-5, with TRBD1 matching 12 bases. The better agreement between TRBJ2-7 and the DNA end casts doubt on the J call. Per germline, CDR1 MNHEY and CDR2 SMNVEV (reference sequence). CDR3 size: 14 residues. CDR3 loop: CASSDRDRGPEQYF. In nucleotides, the CDR3 is TGTGCCAGCAGTGACCGGGACAGGGGGCCCGAGCAGTACTTC.

The chain is built from TRBV11-2 and TRBJ2-5, with TRBD2 as a possible D gene (6 bases). V gave up 7 bases and J gave up 7 bases, with 19 bases separating them. Germline CDR1 reads SGHAT; CDR2 reads FQNNGV. The CDR3 loop spans 14 amino acids. CDR3 DNA sequence: TGTGCCAGCACCCTGATTCGGGAGCAGGGGACCCAGTACTTC. This translates into CASTLIREQGTQYF.

This clonotype was counted a few times. This chain connects TRBV6-1 to TRBJ2-3; D ambiguous. Looked up from germline, CDR1 is MNHNS and CDR2 is SASEGT. The V end was cut by 6 bases, the J end by 0 bases, with 19 bases between. The CDR3 covers 17 residues. The CDR3 coding sequence is TGTGCCAGCAGGTTTGGCTCACAACGACCAAGCACAGATACGCAGTATTTT. Translated: CASRFGSQRPSTDTQYF.

The chain is built from TRBV5-1 and TRBJ2-5; D may be TRBD1 or TRBD2 (5 bases each). Trimming shortened V by 0 bases and J by 11 bases, and 20 bases separated the two germline ends. Germline assignment: CDR1 SGHRS and CDR2 YFSETQ. This CDR3 has 15 amino acids. CDR3 nucleotides: TGCGCCAGCAGCTTGGAGGGACGGGGAAGTTGTGAGCAGTACTTC. It translates to CASSLEGRGSCEQYF.

This clonotype turned up a few times. The chain links TRBV7-2 to TRBJ2-7, with D hard to call. The CDR3 totals 13 residues. Trimming took off 0 bases at V and 4 bases at J, with 7 bases between the two ends. Germline assignment: CDR1 SGHTA and CDR2 FQGNSA. CDR3 amino acids: CASSLATEYEQYF. DNA of the CDR3: TGTGCCAGCAGCTTAGCTACTGAATACGAGCAGTACTTC.

This sequence joins TRBV19 and TRBJ2-7; D is unresolved. CDR3 size: 14 residues. The germline V gene has CDR1 LNHDA and CDR2 SQIVND (reference sequence). The ends were cut back, 4 bases at V and 1 base at J, with 11 bases in the middle. The CDR3 DNA reads TGTGCCAGTAGTACTGGCCCGGCTTCCTACGAGCAGTACTTC. This gives the protein CASSTGPASYEQYF. Supplemented by reference TRBV19 and TRBJ2-7, the full variable domain reads DGGITQSPKYLFRKEGQNVTLSCEQNLNHDAMYWYRQDPGQGLRLIYYSQIVNDFQKGDIAEGYSVSREKKESFPLTVTSAQKNPTAFYLCASSTGPASYEQYFGPGTRLTVT.

V and J are TRBV29-1 and TRBJ2-7, with D possibly TRBD1 on 5 matching bases. Germline V gene sequence: CDR1 SQVTM, CDR2 ANQGSEA. The CDR3 contains 13 residues. Trimming pared 4 bases from V and 6 bases from J, leaving 16 bases between. CDR3 in amino acids: CSVAGRLTGEQYF. CDR3 in DNA: TGCAGCGTTGCAGGGCGGTTGACCGGCGAGCAGTACTTC.

This clonotype was observed a handful of times. The chain links TRBV11-2 to TRBJ2-5; 9 nucleotides match TRBD2. Germline V lookup: CDR1 SGHAT, CDR2 FQNNGV. There are 14 residues in the CDR3. The V and J ends lost 3 bases and 5 bases, in that order; junction bases with no gene match: 4. The CDR3 is CASSFSGSTETQYF. CDR3 nucleotides: TGTGCCAGCAGCTTTAGCGGGAGTACGGAGACCCAGTACTTC. The whole variable domain, filled in from reference TRBV11-2 and TRBJ2-5, reads EAGVAQSPRYKIIEKRQSVAFWCNPISGHATLYWYQQILGQGPKLLIQFQNNGVVDDSQLPKDRFSAERLKGVDSTLKIQPAKLEDSAVYLCASSFSGSTETQYFGPGTRLLVL.

The sample holds one count of this clonotype. This chain joins TRBV6-5 and TRBJ2-3, with TRBD1 matching 7 bases. V trimming: 5 bases; J trimming: 2 bases; junction bases outside the gene matches: 10. Per the germline V gene, CDR1 is MNHEY and CDR2 is SVGAGI. The CDR3 runs 16 residues. CDR3 amino acids: CASSQRQGGPTDTQYF. CDR3 DNA sequence: TGTGCCAGCAGTCAGAGACAGGGTGGCCCCACAGATACGCAGTATTTT.

This clonotype was found a few times. The genes are TRBV20-1 and TRBJ2-3; unclear D gene. Germline CDR1 is DFQATT and CDR2 is SNEGSKA (reference sequence). CDR3 size: 12 residues. Trimming pared 6 bases from V and 1 base from J, leaving 8 bases between. The CDR3 DNA is TGCAGTGCCAAAGGTGGCACAGATACGCAGTATTTT. It is translated as CSAKGGTDTQYF.

This clonotype was detected only a few times. The chain employs TRBV6-5 and TRBJ1-2; 10 bases match TRBD1. With V trimmed by 6 bases and J by 5 bases, 6 bases remained unmatched. CDR3 length: 14 amino acids. In germline, CDR1 is MNHEY, CDR2 SVGAGI. DNA for the CDR3: TGTGCCAGCAGACCCGGGGGACAGGGGTATGGCTACACCTTC. The encoded protein is CASRPGGQGYGYTF.

This clonotype occurred a few times. The chain employs TRBV6-2 or TRBV6-3 and TRBJ2-3; TRBD2 matches 9 bases. The germline CDR1 and CDR2 sequences are MNHEY and SVGEGT. CDR3 length: 18 amino acids. The ends lost 7 bases at V and 0 bases at J; junction bases unmatched: 14. The CDR3 region is CASNNAGSGGISTDTQYF. CDR3 in DNA: TGTGCCAGCAACAACGCGGGTAGCGGGGGTATCAGCACAGATACGCAGTATTTT.

The chain couples TRBV11-2 to TRBJ2-7, with a tentative D call TRBD2 (6 bases). V shed 4 bases and J shed 0 bases, with 10 bases lying between them. CDR3 size: 14 residues. Germline CDR1 reads SGHAT; CDR2 reads FQNNGV. The CDR3 loop reads CASSSRESSYEQYF. In nucleotides, the CDR3 is TGTGCCAGCAGCTCGCGGGAAAGCTCCTACGAGCAGTACTTC.

This clonotype was seen only a few times. The J gene is TRBJ1-1, the V gene TRBV6-1; D possibly corresponds to TRBD1 (5 bases). CDR1 MNHNS and CDR2 SASEGT come from the germline V gene. This CDR3 contains 10 residues. The V gene lost 3 bases and the J gene lost 10 bases, with 6 bases spanning the gap. The CDR3 region is CASSEGTAFF. CDR3 bases: TGTGCCAGCAGTGAGGGGACAGCTTTCTTT.

The V gene is TRBV7-9, the J gene TRBJ2-7; 7 positions agree with TRBD2. The CDR3 consists of 13 residues. Germline CDR1 is SEHNR and CDR2 is FQNEAQ (reference sequence). CDR3 in amino acids: CASGPGWVYEQYF. The CDR3 bases are TGTGCTAGCGGGCCAGGGTGGGTCTACGAGCAGTACTTC. The variable domain in full, with the rest retrieved from reference TRBV7-9 and TRBJ2-7, is DTGVSQNPRHKITKRGQNVTFRCDPISEHNRLYWYRQTLGQGPEFLTYFQNEAQLEKSRLLSDRFSAERPKGSFSTLEIQRTEQGDSAMYLCASGPGWVYEQYFGPGTRLTVT.

The CDR3 spells CASGLWPEETQYF. DNA of the CDR3: TGCGCCAGCGGTCTTTGGCCTGAAGAGACCCAGTACTTC. The chain has TRBV5-1 and TRBJ2-5; D ambiguous. V was trimmed by 7 bases and J by 3 bases, leaving 13 bases between them. The germline V gene has CDR1 SGHRS and CDR2 YFSETQ. The CDR3 runs 13 residues.

This chain uses TRBV6-4 with TRBJ2-3, with 8 positions matching TRBD2. In germline, CDR1 is MRHNA, CDR2 SNTAGT. The J segment lost 5 bases and the V segment lost 5 bases, leaving 6 bases of the junction unmatched. This CDR3 comprises 14 residues. The chain's CDR3 is CASSQGLARDTQYF. CDR3 nucleotides: TGTGCCAGCAGTCAAGGACTAGCAAGAGATACGCAGTATTTT.

The rearrangement joins TRBV5-1 to TRBJ1-4; 8 nucleotides match TRBD1. J was trimmed by 2 bases and V by 0 bases; bases with no gene match: 6. From germline, CDR1 is SGHRS and CDR2 YFSETQ. The CDR3 extends over 17 amino acids. The CDR3 coding sequence is TGCGCCAGCAGCTTGGGGGCAGGGGGCGCGACTAATGAAAAACTGTTTTTT. Translation gives CASSLGAGGATNEKLFF.

This chain uses TRBV12-3 or TRBV12-4 with TRBJ2-1; D is perhaps TRBD2 (7 bases). The CDR3 is 14 amino acids. Deletions cut 8 bases from V and 5 bases from J, with 16 bases between. CDR3 in amino acids: CASPRGGLNNEQFF. CDR3 sequence (DNA): TGTGCCAGCCCTAGGGGGGGCCTCAACAATGAGCAGTTCTTC.

This clonotype was counted a single time. The rearrangement joins TRBV4-2 to TRBJ2-1, with TRBD2 matching 8 bases. J gave up 8 bases and V 0 bases, and 15 bases lay outside the gene matches. Germline values: CDR1 LGHNA, CDR2 YNFKEQ. The CDR3 is 18 amino acids. CDR3 amino acids: CASSQEGQDEREFDEQFF. The CDR3 region has the DNA TGTGCCAGCAGCCAAGAAGGGCAGGACGAGCGGGAGTTCGATGAGCAGTTCTTC.

This clonotype was observed a few times. The CDR3 reads CASSPGYKGGNQPQHF. CDR3 in DNA: TGTGCCAGCAGTCCAGGTTACAAGGGGGGGAATCAGCCCCAGCATTTT. The gene calls are TRBV12-3 or TRBV12-4 and TRBJ1-5; tentative D call: TRBD1 (6 bases). The CDR3 length is 16 residues. V lost 5 bases and J lost 4, with 18 bases in between.

V is TRBV20-1 and J is TRBJ1-1, with TRBD1 identical over 7 bases. Unmatched junction bases numbered 14, after V lost 1 base and J lost 3 bases. The V gene's germline CDR1 is DFQATT and CDR2 SNEGSKA (reference sequence). The CDR3 extends over 17 amino acids. CDR3 in DNA: TGCAGTGCTAGAGCTTCGGCGACAGGGACCATGGACACTGAAGCTTTCTTT. Residues: CSARASATGTMDTEAFF.